The 24 T cell receptor beta chains below were found in one sample sequenced in a study of blood T cell repertoires in COVID-19. Sequencing was performed with immunoSEQ multiplex PCR; in TCRdb, only in-frame clones are kept and a portion is missing. The sample gives roughly 240,000 clones, roughly 85% of which show up once; about 5.1% is in the top ten. The sequencing input was peripheral blood. The receptor set was obtained from a man in his fifties with COVID-19, enrolled during active disease.

The CDR3 loop reads CASLGTSGYNEQFF. CDR3 nucleotide sequence: TGTGCCAGCTTGGGGACTAGCGGGTACAATGAGCAGTTCTTC. The V call is TRBV7-9, the J call TRBJ2-1, with 12 bases that match TRBD2. From germline, CDR1 is SEHNR and CDR2 FQNEAQ (reference sequence). The CDR3 consists of 14 residues. V shed 8 bases and J 4 bases; nucleotides not matched to a gene: 3.

The V call is TRBV14, the J call TRBJ2-7; TRBD2 matches 8 bases. V gave up 4 bases and J gave up 4 bases; unmatched junction bases: 6. Per the germline V gene, CDR1 is SGHDN and CDR2 is FVKESK. The CDR3 has 14 amino acids. CDR3 in DNA: TGTGCCAGCAGCCGCACTCGCGGGGGGTACGAGCAGTACTTC. Amino acid sequence: CASSRTRGGYEQYF.

The J gene is TRBJ1-2, the V gene TRBV4-2; D is unclear. CDR3 length: 14 residues. Germline V gives CDR1 LGHNA, CDR2 YNFKEQ. V was shortened by 1 base and J by 7 bases, with 13 bases between the two germline ends. CDR3 amino acids: CASSQVPGISGYTF. CDR3 coding DNA: TGTGCCAGCAGCCAAGTTCCGGGGATTTCTGGCTACACCTTC.

In its sample, this clone was seen a few times. CDR3 coding DNA: TGTGCCAGCAGCCAAGAATTGGCTGGAGGGACTGGAAACACCATATATTTT. The encoded protein is CASSQELAGGTGNTIYF. This chain connects TRBV3-1 (or the pseudogene TRBV3-2) to TRBJ1-3; D uncertain. The ends were cut back, 0 bases at V and 2 bases at J, with 14 bases in the middle. The germline CDR1 and CDR2 sequences are LGHDT and YNNKEL (reference sequence). The CDR3 sequence is 17 residues long.

For the CDR3, the DNA is TGTGCCAGTAGTCGGACAGGGTGGGACTATGGCTACACCTTC. Its protein is CASSRTGWDYGYTF. The chain joins TRBV19 to TRBJ1-2; TRBD1 agrees at 8 bases. The length of the CDR3 is 14 residues. The J segment lost 3 bases and the V segment lost 5 bases, leaving 5 bases of the junction unmatched. The germline V gene has CDR1 LNHDA and CDR2 SQIVND (reference sequence).

The chain carries TRBV11-2 and TRBJ2-2, with 8 bases aligning to TRBD1. CDR3 size: 15 residues. Germline assignment: CDR1 SGHAT and CDR2 FQNNGV. V shed 5 bases, J shed 6 bases, and the junction held 8 bases outside the gene matches. The CDR3 region is CASSGTGGFAGELFF. The CDR3 region has the DNA TGTGCCAGCAGCGGTACAGGGGGATTCGCCGGGGAGCTGTTTTTT. The whole variable domain, filled in from reference TRBV11-2 and TRBJ2-2, reads EAGVAQSPRYKIIEKRQSVAFWCNPISGHATLYWYQQILGQGPKLLIQFQNNGVVDDSQLPKDRFSAERLKGVDSTLKIQPAKLEDSAVYLCASSGTGGFAGELFFGEGSRLTVL.

This clone showed up just once. The rearrangement joins TRBV11-2 to TRBJ2-5; D is possibly TRBD1 (5 bases). Trimming took off 1 base at V and 1 base at J, with 13 bases between the two ends. The CDR3 is 16 amino acids. Germline V gives CDR1 SGHAT, CDR2 FQNNGV. CDR3 coding DNA: TGTGCCAGCAGCTTAGGAAGACAGCCAACCCAAGAGACCCAGTACTTC. Encoded protein: CASSLGRQPTQETQYF.

The CDR3 DNA is TGCGCCAGCAGCTTGCTCTCACAGGGGGTCAACAATGAGCAGTTCTTC. Protein sequence: CASSLLSQGVNNEQFF. This rearrangement joins TRBV5-1 to TRBJ2-1; TRBD1 matches at 8 bases. CDR1 is SGHRS and CDR2 is YFSETQ in the germline V gene. The CDR3 has 16 amino acids. J gave up 5 bases and V 1 base, and 8 bases lay outside the gene matches.

The chain combines TRBV15 with TRBJ1-5, with D maybe TRBD1 (6 bases). This CDR3 contains 15 residues. V lost 3 bases, J lost 1 base, and 10 bases lay in between. Germline CDR1 is LNHNV and CDR2 is YYDKDF (reference sequence). CDR3 coding DNA: TGTGCCACCAGCAGGACAGGAAGCAGCAATCAGCCCCAGCATTTT. This codes for CATSRTGSSNQPQHF.

The chain has TRBV7-2 and TRBJ2-2; 8 nucleotides align to TRBD2. The V and J ends lost 5 bases and 1 base, in that order; junction bases with no gene match: 9. This CDR3 contains 17 residues. Germline CDR1 SGHTA, CDR2 FQGNSA. CDR3 DNA: TGTGCCAGCAGCCTATGGGGTCTAGCGGGGAACACCGGGGAGCTGTTTTTT. Residues: CASSLWGLAGNTGELFF.

The CDR3 loop reads CASSPQGTVTYNEQFF. In DNA form, the CDR3 reads TGTGCCAGCAGCCCTCAAGGAACAGTGACCTACAATGAGCAGTTCTTC. This chain joins TRBV4-2 and TRBJ2-1, with D hard to call. The V gene lost 4 bases and the J gene lost 2 bases, with 15 bases spanning the gap. CDR3 length: 16 residues. CDR1 LGHNA and CDR2 YNFKEQ come from the germline V gene.

The rearrangement joins TRBV19 to TRBJ1-4, with TRBD1 matching over 10 bases. This CDR3 region has 16 residues. The trim removed 6 bases at V and 3 bases at J, leaving 7 bases unmatched. Germline V gene sequence: CDR1 LNHDA, CDR2 SQIVND (reference sequence). The CDR3 is CASRRTGGLANEKLFF. DNA for the CDR3: TGTGCCAGTAGAAGGACAGGGGGTCTCGCTAATGAAAAACTGTTTTTT.

This clone came up once. The chain joins TRBV4-3 to TRBJ2-7, with 12 bases aligning to TRBD2. The CDR3 has 16 residues. Per germline, CDR1 LGHNA and CDR2 YSLEER. J was trimmed by 2 bases and V by 1 base; bases with no gene match: 3. The CDR3 here is CASSQGTSGGTYEQYF. Here the CDR3 DNA reads TGCGCCAGCAGCCAAGGCACTAGCGGGGGGACCTACGAGCAGTACTTC.

This chain uses TRBV6-5 with TRBJ1-3; no clear D. Germline-derived CDR1 and CDR2 are MNHEY and SVGAGI. V was clipped by 6 bases and J by 2 bases, with 5 bases between them. The CDR3 is 12 residues long. CDR3 bases: TGTGCCAGCAGCGGTACTGGAAACACCATATATTTT. This encodes CASSGTGNTIYF.

The CDR3 loop is CASSVLGTGVEAFF. CDR3 coding DNA: TGTGCCAGCAGTGTTCTTGGGACAGGGGTTGAAGCTTTCTTT. The V gene is TRBV2, the J gene TRBJ1-1; 10 bases agree with TRBD1. The CDR3 has 14 residues. Germline CDR1 is SNHLY and CDR2 is FYNNEI. J gave up 7 bases and V 4 bases, and 6 bases lay outside the gene matches. The whole variable domain, filled in from reference TRBV2 and TRBJ1-1, reads EPEVTQTPSHQVTQMGQEVILRCVPISNHLYFYWYRQILGQKVEFLVSFYNNEISEKSEIFDDQFSVERPDGSNFTLKIRSTKLEDSAMYFCASSVLGTGVEAFFGQGTRLTVV.

This chain links TRBV29-1 with TRBJ2-3; 10 bases are shared with TRBD2. Trimming removed 4 bases from V and 0 bases from J; junction bases left unmatched: 4. The CDR3 loop spans 15 amino acids. Germline V gene sequence: CDR1 SQVTM, CDR2 ANQGSEA. The DNA for the CDR3 is TGCAGCGTTGGTCTAGCGGGGGTAAGCACAGATACGCAGTATTTT. Encoded protein: CSVGLAGVSTDTQYF.

CDR3 loop: CAWKETGGGSYNEQFF. CDR3 DNA: TGTGCCTGGAAGGAAACAGGGGGTGGGTCCTACAATGAGCAGTTCTTC. The gene calls are TRBV30 and TRBJ2-1; 8 nucleotides align to TRBD1. The J segment lost 1 base and the V segment lost 4 bases, leaving 9 bases of the junction unmatched. CDR3 length: 16 residues. Germline V gene data show CDR1 as GTSNPN and CDR2 as SVGIG (reference sequence).

The table lists this clone with a count of one. The chain employs TRBV25-1 and TRBJ2-7; the match to TRBD1 covers 9 bases. In germline, CDR1 is MGHDK, CDR2 SYGVNS. The CDR3 runs 15 residues. Trimming removed 5 bases from V and 3 bases from J; junction bases left unmatched: 8. Written as DNA, the CDR3 is TGTGCCAGCAGTAACCCGGGACAGGGCGTCTACGAGCAGTACTTC. Amino acid sequence: CASSNPGQGVYEQYF.

J is TRBJ2-7 and V is TRBV3-1 (or the pseudogene TRBV3-2); tentatively, D is TRBD1 (5 bases). V was cut by 2 bases and J by 1 base, with 9 bases left in between. This CDR3 comprises 14 residues. CDR1 is LGHDT and CDR2 is YNNKEL in the germline V gene (reference sequence). For the CDR3, the DNA is TGTGCCAGCAGCCAATCAGGGTCGTCCTACGAGCAGTACTTC. Translating it yields CASSQSGSSYEQYF.

The chain has TRBV27 and TRBJ2-7; no definite D call. The CDR3 spans 13 residues. The V gene's germline CDR1 is MNHEY and CDR2 SMNVEV (reference sequence). The V and J ends lost 5 bases and 3 bases respectively, with 11 bases between them. CDR3 amino acids: CASSPGLLYEQYF. In DNA form, the CDR3 reads TGTGCCAGCAGTCCGGGTTTGCTCTACGAGCAGTACTTC.

This clone was seen only once. The genes are TRBV18 and TRBJ1-5, with 9 bases fitting TRBD1. Germline V gene data show CDR1 as KGHSH and CDR2 as LQKENI. This CDR3 is 12 amino acids long. After removal of 5 bases from V and 12 bases from J, the junction contained 5 bases not matched to a gene. DNA of the CDR3: TGTGCCAGCTCATCACGACAGGGGGACCAGCATTTT. It yields the protein CASSSRQGDQHF.

The chain is built from TRBV15 and TRBJ2-2, with 10 bases that match TRBD1. There are 16 residues in the CDR3. Germline trimming cut 1 base from V and 3 bases from J; bases unmatched to any gene: 2. Germline V lookup: CDR1 LNHNV, CDR2 YYDKDF (reference sequence). CDR3 residues: CATSRAGTGDTGELFF. The CDR3 DNA is TGTGCCACCAGCAGAGCCGGGACAGGGGACACCGGGGAGCTGTTTTTT.

To note about this clone: At one end the junction does not follow the germline gene, possibly because of a read error. This chain links TRBV7-7 with TRBJ2-2, with D tentatively TRBD2 (5 bases). Per the germline V gene, CDR1 is SSHAT and CDR2 is FNYEAQ (reference sequence). The CDR3 covers 14 residues. The CDR3 region has the DNA TGTGCTAGCAGCCCAACCGGACTGTACGGGGAGCTGTTTTTT. Translating it yields CASSPTGLYGELFF.

The chain carries TRBV6-6 and TRBJ1-4; D ambiguous. V lost 4 bases and J 8 bases, leaving 8 bases between the germline ends. The CDR3 contains 12 residues. Germline V gives CDR1 MNHNY, CDR2 SVGAGI (reference sequence). The CDR3 loop reads CASSSFREKLFF. CDR3 nucleotide sequence: TGTGCCAGCAGTTCCTTCAGGGAAAAACTGTTTTTT.